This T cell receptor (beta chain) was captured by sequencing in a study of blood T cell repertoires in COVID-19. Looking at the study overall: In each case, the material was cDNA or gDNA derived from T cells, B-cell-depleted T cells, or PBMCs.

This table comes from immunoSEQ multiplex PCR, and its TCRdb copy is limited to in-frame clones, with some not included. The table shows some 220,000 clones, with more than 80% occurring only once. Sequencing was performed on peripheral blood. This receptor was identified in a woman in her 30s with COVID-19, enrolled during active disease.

The CDR3 sequence: CASSQEQAGDTGELFF. The CDR3 DNA reads as TGCGCCAGCAGCCAAGAGCAAGCGGGGGACACCGGGGAGCTGTTTTTT. The chain employs TRBV4-3 and TRBJ2-2; TRBD2 aligns across 8 bases. This CDR3 contains 16 residues. Germline loops: CDR1 LGHNA, CDR2 YSLEER. V lost 0 bases and J lost 3; bases outside the gene matches: 3.